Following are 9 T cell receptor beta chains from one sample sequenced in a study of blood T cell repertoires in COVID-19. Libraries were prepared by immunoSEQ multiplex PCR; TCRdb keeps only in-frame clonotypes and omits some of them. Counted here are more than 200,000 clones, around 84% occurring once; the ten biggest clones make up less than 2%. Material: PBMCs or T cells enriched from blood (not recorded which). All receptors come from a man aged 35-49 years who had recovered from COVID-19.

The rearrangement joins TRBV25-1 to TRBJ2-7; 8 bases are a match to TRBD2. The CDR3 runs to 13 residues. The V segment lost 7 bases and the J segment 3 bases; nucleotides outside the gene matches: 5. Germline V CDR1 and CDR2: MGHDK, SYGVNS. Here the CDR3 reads CASNPTSGYEQYF. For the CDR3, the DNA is TGTGCCAGCAATCCCACTAGCGGCTACGAGCAGTACTTC.

CDR3 amino acids: CASSQSVQGSYGYTF. CDR3 nucleotide sequence: TGCGCCAGCAGCCAATCCGTACAGGGTTCCTATGGCTACACCTTC. The chain employs TRBV4-3 and TRBJ1-2, with D perhaps TRBD1 (6 bases). V was shortened by 2 bases and J by 4 bases, with 14 bases between the two germline ends. CDR3 length: 15 residues. The germline V gene has CDR1 LGHNA and CDR2 YSLEER.

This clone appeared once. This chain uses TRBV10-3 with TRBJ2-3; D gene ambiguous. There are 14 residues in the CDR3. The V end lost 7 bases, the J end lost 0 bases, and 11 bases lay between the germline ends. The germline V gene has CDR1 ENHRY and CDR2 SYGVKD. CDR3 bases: TGTGCCATCATAGCTCGCCCTAGCACAGATACGCAGTATTTT. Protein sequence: CAIIARPSTDTQYF.

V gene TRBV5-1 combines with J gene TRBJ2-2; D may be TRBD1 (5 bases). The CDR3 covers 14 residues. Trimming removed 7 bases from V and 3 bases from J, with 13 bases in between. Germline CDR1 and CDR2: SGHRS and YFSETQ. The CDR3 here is CASGSPTDTGELFF. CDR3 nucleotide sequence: TGCGCCAGCGGATCCCCGACAGACACCGGGGAGCTGTTTTTT.

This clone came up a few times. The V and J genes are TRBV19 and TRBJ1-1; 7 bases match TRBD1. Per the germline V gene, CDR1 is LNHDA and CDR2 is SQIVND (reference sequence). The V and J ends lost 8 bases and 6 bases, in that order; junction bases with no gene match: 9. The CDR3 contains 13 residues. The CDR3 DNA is TGTGCCAGTCGACAGGGCCGATTCCCTGAAGCTTTCTTT. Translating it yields CASRQGRFPEAFF.

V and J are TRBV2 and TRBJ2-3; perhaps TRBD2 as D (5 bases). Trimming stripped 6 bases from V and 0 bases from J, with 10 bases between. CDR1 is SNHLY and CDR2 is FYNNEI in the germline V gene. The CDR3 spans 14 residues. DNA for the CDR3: TGTGCCAGCAGCCCAAGGACTAGCACAGATACGCAGTATTTT. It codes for CASSPRTSTDTQYF. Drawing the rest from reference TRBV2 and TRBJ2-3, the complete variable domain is EPEVTQTPSHQVTQMGQEVILRCVPISNHLYFYWYRQILGQKVEFLVSFYNNEISEKSEIFDDQFSVERPDGSNFTLKIRSTKLEDSAMYFCASSPRTSTDTQYFGPGTRLTVL.

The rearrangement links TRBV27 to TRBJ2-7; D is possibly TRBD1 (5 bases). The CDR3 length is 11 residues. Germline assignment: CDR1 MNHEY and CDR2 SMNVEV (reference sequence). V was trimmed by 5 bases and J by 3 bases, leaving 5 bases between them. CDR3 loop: CASSQGYEQYF. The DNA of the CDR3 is TGTGCCAGCAGTCAGGGCTACGAGCAGTACTTC.

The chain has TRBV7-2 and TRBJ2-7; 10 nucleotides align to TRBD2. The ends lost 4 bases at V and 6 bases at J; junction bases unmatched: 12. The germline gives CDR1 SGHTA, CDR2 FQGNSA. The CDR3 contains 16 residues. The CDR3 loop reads CASSSPRSGGALEQYF. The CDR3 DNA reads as TGTGCCAGCAGCTCCCCTCGGAGCGGGGGGGCTCTCGAGCAGTACTTC. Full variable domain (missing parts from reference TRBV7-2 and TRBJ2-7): GAGVSQSPSNKVTEKGKDVELRCDPISGHTALYWYRQSLGQGLEFLIYFQGNSAPDKSGLPSDRFSAERTGGSVSTLTIQRTQQEDSAVYLCASSSPRSGGALEQYFGPGTRLTVT.

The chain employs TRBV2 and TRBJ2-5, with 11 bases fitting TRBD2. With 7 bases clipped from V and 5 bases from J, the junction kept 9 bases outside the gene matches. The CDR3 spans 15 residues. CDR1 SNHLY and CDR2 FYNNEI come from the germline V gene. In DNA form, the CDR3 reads TGTGCCAGCACTGCACTAGCGGGGGTCGGTGAGACCCAGTACTTC. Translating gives CASTALAGVGETQYF.